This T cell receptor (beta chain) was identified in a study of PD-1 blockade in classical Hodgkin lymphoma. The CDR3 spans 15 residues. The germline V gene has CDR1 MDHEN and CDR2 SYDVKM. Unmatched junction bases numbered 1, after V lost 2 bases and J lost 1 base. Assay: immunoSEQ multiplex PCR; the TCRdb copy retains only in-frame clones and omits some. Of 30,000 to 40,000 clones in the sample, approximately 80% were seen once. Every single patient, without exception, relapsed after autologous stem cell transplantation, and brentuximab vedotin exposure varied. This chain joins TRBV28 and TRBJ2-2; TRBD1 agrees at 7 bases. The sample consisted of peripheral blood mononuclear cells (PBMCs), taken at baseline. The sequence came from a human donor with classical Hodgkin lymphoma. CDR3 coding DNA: TGTGCCAGCAGTTTAGGGGACAGGAACACCGGGGAGCTGTTTTTT. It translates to CASSLGDRNTGELFF.